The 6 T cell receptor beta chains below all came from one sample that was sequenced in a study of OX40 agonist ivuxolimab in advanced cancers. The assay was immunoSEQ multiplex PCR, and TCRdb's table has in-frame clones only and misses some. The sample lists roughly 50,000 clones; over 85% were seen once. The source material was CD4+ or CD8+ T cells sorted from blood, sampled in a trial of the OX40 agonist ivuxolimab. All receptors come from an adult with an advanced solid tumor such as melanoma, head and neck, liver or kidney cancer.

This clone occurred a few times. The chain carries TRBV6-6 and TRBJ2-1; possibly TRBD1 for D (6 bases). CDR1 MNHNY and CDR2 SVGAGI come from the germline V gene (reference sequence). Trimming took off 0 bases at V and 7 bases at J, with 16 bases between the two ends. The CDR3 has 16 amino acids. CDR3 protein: CASSYSFRTDVNEQFF. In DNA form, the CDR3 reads TGTGCCAGCAGTTACTCCTTCAGGACAGATGTTAATGAGCAGTTCTTC.

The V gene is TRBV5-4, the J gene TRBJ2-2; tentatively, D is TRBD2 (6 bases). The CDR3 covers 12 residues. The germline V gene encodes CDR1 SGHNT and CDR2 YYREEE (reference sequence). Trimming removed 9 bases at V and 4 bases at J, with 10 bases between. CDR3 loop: CATAGGTGELFF. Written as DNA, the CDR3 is TGTGCCACCGCCGGGGGCACCGGGGAGCTGTTTTTT.

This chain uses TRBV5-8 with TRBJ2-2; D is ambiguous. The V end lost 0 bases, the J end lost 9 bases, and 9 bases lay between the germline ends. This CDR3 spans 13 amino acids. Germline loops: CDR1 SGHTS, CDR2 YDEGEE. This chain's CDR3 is CASSLGPSRELFF. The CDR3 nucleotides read TGTGCCAGCAGCTTGGGCCCCTCCCGGGAGCTGTTTTTT.

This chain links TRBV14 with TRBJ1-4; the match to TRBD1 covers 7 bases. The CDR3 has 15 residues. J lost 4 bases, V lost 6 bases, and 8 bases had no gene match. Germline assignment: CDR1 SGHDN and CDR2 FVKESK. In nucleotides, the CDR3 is TGTGCCAGCAGTCAAACAGGGGACTATAATGAAAAACTGTTTTTT. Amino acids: CASSQTGDYNEKLFF. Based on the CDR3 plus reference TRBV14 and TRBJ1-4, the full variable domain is EAGVTQFPSHSVIEKGQTVTLRCDPISGHDNLYWYRRVMGKEIKFLLHFVKESKQDESGMPNNRFLAERTGGTYSTLKVQPAELEDSGVYFCASSQTGDYNEKLFFGSGTQLSVL.

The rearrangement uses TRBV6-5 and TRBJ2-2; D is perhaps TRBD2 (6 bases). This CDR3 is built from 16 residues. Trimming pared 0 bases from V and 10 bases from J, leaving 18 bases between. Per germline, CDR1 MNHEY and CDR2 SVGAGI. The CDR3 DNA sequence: TGTGCCAGCAGTTACTCTATCGGGACTCTTGGTGAGGAGCTGTTTTTT. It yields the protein CASSYSIGTLGEELFF.

The CDR3 coding sequence is TGTGCCAGCAGCCTCTGGACAGGCGAATGGGAGCTGTTTTTT. This gives the protein CASSLWTGEWELFF. The V and J genes are TRBV7-2 and TRBJ2-2; 7 bases align to TRBD1. The V segment lost 5 bases and the J segment 9 bases; nucleotides outside the gene matches: 9. In germline, CDR1 is SGHTA, CDR2 FQGNSA. The CDR3 has 14 amino acids.